The text below deals with one T cell receptor (beta chain). V shed 0 bases, J shed 6 bases, and the junction held 1 base outside the gene matches. This CDR3 contains 14 residues. Germline V gene sequence: CDR1 SGHRS, CDR2 YFSETQ. Treatment indicated: preoperative locoregional IRX-2 cytokine immunotherapy. This phase Ib study tested locoregional IRX-2 cytokine immunotherapy given before surgery. Profiling relied on immunoSEQ multiplex PCR, and the TCRdb table lists in-frame clones only, not all of them. The table lists under 30,000 clones, 80% to 90% of them singletons. The data originate from a study of preoperative IRX-2 immunotherapy in early breast cancer.

The TCR was taken from a human donor with breast cancer. Here the sequenced sample was tumor tissue, taken after IRX-2 immunotherapy. The chain combines TRBV5-1 with TRBJ2-7, with TRBD2 matching over 12 bases. The CDR3 DNA reads as TGCGCCAGCAGCTTGGGGACTAGCGGGGCCGAGCAGTACTTC. Translation gives CASSLGTSGAEQYF.